This T cell receptor beta chain was recorded in a study of metastatic and nonmetastatic thyroid tumors. TCRdb re-clonotyped the PCR reads through MiXCR. The table shows more than 15,000 clones, with about 31% occurring only once. Thyroid surgery was preceded by no treatment in any patient. The CDR3 sequence is 16 residues long. V was cut by 3 bases and J by 3 bases, with 15 bases left in between. Germline lookup yields CDR1 SNHLY and CDR2 FYNNEI. Ten or more counts support this clone. This chain joins TRBV2 and TRBJ2-4; maybe TRBD1 (7 bases). The material sequenced was tumor tissue. This TCR derives from a female donor with papillary thyroid cancer or a benign thyroid nodule (not recorded which). Some clones in this sample may be carry-over from other donors' samples. This chain's CDR3 is CASSEEGAWDKNIQYF. As DNA, the CDR3 is TGTGCCAGCAGTGAGGAGGGGGCCTGGGACAAAAACATTCAGTACTTC.